This T cell receptor (beta chain) was sequenced during a study of blood T cell repertoires in COVID-19. Study details: Both acute and convalescent COVID-19 samples were obtained from the United States, Italy and Spain.

The CDR3 consists of 18 residues. CDR1 and CDR2 (germline): LGHNA, YSLEER. Trimming left V 0 bases short and J 0 bases short, with 17 bases between. This clone came up a few times. Only in-frame clones appear in the TCRdb table, and some are missing; sequencing was by immunoSEQ multiplex PCR. The sample consists of about 110,000 clones, around four fifths of them appearing once. The specimen was peripheral blood. This clonotype was sampled from a woman aged 65 to 85 with acute or convalescent COVID-19. The rearrangement uses TRBV4-3 and TRBJ1-2, with a tentative D call TRBD1 (6 bases). The DNA for the CDR3 is TGCGCCAGCAGCCAAGAAGGGGGACGAGGGCGGGCTAACTATGGCTACACCTTC. Its protein product is CASSQEGGRGRANYGYTF.